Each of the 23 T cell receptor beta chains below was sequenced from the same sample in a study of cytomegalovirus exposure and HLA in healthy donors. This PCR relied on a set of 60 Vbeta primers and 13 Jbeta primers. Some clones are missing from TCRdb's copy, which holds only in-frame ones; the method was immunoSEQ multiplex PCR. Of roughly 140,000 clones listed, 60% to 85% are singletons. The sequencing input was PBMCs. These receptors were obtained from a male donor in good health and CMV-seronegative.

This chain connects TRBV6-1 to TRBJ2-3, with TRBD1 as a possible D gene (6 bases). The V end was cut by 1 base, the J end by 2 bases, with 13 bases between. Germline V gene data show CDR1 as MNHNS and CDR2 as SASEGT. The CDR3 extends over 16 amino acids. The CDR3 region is CASSEDGRGNTDTQYF. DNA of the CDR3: TGTGCCAGCAGTGAAGATGGCAGGGGCAACACAGATACGCAGTATTTT.

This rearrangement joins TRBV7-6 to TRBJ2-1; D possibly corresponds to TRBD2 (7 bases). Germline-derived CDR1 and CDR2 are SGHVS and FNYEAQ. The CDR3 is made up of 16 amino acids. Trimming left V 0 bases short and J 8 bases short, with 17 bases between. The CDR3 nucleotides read TGTGCCAGCAGCTTAGCTGGGGGGGCGGCGTACTATGAGCAGTTCTTC. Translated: CASSLAGGAAYYEQFF.

The CDR3 DNA follows: TGTGCCAGCAGCGCGGGATTAGGCTCCTACAATGAGCAGTTCTTC. Translating gives CASSAGLGSYNEQFF. The V and J genes are TRBV9 and TRBJ2-1; a possible D gene is TRBD2 (5 bases). V lost 3 bases and J 0 bases, leaving 10 bases between the germline ends. This CDR3 has 15 residues. The germline gives CDR1 SGDLS, CDR2 YYNGEE.

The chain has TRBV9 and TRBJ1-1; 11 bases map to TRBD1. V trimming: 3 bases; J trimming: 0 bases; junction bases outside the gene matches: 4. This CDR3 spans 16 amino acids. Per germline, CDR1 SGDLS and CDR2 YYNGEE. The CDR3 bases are TGTGCCAGCAGCGCCGGACAGGGGGCGGTGAACACTGAAGCTTTCTTT. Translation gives CASSAGQGAVNTEAFF. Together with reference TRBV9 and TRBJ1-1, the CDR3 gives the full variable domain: DSGVTQTPKHLITATGQRVTLRCSPRSGDLSVYWYQQSLDQGLQFLIQYYNGEERAKGNILERFSAQQFPDLHSELNLSSLELGDSALYFCASSAGQGAVNTEAFFGQGTRLTVV.

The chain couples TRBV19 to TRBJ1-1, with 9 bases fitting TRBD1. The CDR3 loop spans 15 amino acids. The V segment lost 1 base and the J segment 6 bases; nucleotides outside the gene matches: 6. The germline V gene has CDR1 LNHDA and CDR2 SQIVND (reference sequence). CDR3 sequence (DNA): TGTGCCAGTAGTATAGTTCACGGGACAGGGTCTGAAGCTTTCTTT. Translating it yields CASSIVHGTGSEAFF.

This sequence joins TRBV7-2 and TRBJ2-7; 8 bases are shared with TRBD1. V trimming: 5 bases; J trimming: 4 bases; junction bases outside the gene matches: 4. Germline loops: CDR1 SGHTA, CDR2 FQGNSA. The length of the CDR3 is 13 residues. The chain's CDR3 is CASSTYRGYEQYF. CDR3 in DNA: TGTGCCAGCAGCACTTACAGGGGGTACGAGCAGTACTTC. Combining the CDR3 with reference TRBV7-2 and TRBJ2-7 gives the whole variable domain GAGVSQSPSNKVTEKGKDVELRCDPISGHTALYWYRQSLGQGLEFLIYFQGNSAPDKSGLPSDRFSAERTGGSVSTLTIQRTQQEDSAVYLCASSTYRGYEQYFGPGTRLTVT.

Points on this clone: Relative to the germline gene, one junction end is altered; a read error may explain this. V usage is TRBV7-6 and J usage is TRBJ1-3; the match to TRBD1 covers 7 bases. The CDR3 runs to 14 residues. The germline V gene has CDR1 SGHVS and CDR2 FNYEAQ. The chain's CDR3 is CASSGRGVGDTIYF. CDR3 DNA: TGTGCCAGCAGCGGCAGGGGGGTTGGAGACACCATATATTTT.

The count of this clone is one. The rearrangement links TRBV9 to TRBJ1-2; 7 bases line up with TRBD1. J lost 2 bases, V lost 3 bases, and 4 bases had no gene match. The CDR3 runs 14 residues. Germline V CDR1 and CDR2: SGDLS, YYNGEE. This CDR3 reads CASSAGGGNYGYTF. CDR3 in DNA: TGTGCCAGCAGCGCCGGAGGGGGCAACTATGGCTACACCTTC.

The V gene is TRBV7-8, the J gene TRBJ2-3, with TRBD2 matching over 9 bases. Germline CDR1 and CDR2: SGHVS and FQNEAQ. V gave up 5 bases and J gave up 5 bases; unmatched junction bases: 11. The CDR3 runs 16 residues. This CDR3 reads CASSVTPSGVVDTQYF. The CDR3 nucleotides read TGTGCCAGCAGCGTAACGCCTAGCGGGGTTGTAGATACGCAGTATTTT.

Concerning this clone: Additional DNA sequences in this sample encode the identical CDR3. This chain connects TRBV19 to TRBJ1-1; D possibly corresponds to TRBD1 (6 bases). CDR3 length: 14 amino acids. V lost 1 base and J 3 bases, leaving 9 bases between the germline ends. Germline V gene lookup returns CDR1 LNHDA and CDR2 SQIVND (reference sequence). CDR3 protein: CASSIAGGYTEAFF. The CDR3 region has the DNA TGTGCCAGTAGTATAGCTGGGGGCTACACTGAAGCTTTCTTT.

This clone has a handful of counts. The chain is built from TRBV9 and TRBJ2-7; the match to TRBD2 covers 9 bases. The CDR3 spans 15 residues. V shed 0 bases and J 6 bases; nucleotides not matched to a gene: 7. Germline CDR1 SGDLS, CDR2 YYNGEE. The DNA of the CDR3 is TGTGCCAGCAGCGTAGCTAGCGGGGTTACTTCCGAGCAGTACTTC. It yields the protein CASSVASGVTSEQYF.

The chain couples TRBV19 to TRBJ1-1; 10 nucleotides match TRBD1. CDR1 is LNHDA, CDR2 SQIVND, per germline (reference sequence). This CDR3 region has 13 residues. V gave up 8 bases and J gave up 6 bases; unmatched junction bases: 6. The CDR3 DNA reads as TGTGCCAGTCGACCGGGACAGGGGTCTGAAGCTTTCTTT. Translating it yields CASRPGQGSEAFF.

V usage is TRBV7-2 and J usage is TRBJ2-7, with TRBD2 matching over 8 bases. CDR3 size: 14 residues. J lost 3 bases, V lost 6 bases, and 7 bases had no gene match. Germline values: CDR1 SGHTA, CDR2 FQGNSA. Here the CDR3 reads CASRGGGSSYEQYF. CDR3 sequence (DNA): TGTGCCAGCAGGGGCGGGGGGTCGAGCTACGAGCAGTACTTC.

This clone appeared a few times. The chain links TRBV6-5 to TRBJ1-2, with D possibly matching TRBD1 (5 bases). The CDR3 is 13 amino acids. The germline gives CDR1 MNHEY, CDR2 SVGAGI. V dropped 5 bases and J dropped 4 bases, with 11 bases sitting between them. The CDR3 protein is CASSPGTRYGYTF. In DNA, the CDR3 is TGTGCCAGCAGTCCTGGGACTCGCTATGGCTACACCTTC.

The CDR3 DNA is TGTGCCAGCAGCTTTCTACCGGGTGAAAAACTGTTTTTT. It encodes CASSFLPGEKLFF. This rearrangement joins TRBV5-4 to TRBJ1-4; D is uncertain. The CDR3 has 13 amino acids. V lost 2 bases and J lost 7, with 9 bases in between. From germline, CDR1 is SGHNT and CDR2 YYREEE (reference sequence).

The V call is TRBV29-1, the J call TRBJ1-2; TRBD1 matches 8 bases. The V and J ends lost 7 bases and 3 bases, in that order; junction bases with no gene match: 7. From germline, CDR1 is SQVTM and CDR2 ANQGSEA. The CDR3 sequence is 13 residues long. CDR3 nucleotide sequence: TGCAGCGGAGGACAGGGTTTAGACTATGGCTACACCTTC. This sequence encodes CSGGQGLDYGYTF.

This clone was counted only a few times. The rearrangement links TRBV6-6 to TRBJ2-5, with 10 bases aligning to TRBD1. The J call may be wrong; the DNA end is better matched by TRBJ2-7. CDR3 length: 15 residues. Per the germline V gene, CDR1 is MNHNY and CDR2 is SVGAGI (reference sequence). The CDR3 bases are TGTGCCAGCAGCACCGGGACAGGGGTATTGTACGAGCAGTACTTC. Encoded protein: CASSTGTGVLYEQYF.

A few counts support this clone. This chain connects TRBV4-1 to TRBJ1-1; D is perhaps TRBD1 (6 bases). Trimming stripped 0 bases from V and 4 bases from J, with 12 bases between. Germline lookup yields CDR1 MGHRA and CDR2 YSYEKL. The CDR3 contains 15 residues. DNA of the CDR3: TGCGCCAGCAGCCAAGATCGAAGGGGGGGCACTGAAGCTTTCTTT. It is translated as CASSQDRRGGTEAFF.

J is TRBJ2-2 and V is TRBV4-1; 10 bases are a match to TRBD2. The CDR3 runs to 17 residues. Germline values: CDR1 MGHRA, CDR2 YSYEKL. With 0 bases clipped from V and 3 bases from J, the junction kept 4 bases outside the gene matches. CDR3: CASSQDPAGGYTGELFF. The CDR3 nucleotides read TGCGCCAGCAGCCAAGATCCAGCGGGAGGGTACACCGGGGAGCTGTTTTTT.

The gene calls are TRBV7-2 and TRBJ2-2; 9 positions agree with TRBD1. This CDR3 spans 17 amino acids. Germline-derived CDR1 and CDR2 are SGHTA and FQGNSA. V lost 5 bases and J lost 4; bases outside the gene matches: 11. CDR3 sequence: CASSRPQDRGATGELFF. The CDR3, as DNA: TGTGCCAGCAGCCGACCGCAGGACAGGGGAGCCACCGGGGAGCTGTTTTTT.

For the CDR3, the DNA is TGTGCCAGCGGGCAGTACTTGAGTGAGCAGTTCTTC. It translates to CASGQYLSEQFF. J is TRBJ2-1 and V is TRBV7-6; no clear D. The CDR3 is 12 amino acids. V was cut by 8 bases and J by 9 bases, with 14 bases left in between. Germline V gives CDR1 SGHVS, CDR2 FNYEAQ.

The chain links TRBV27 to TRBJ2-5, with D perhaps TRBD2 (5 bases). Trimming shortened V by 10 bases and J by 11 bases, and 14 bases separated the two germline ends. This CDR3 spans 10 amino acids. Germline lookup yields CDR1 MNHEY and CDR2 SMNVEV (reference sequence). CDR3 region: CATGKWEQYF. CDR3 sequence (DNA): TGTGCCACCGGGAAATGGGAGCAGTACTTC.

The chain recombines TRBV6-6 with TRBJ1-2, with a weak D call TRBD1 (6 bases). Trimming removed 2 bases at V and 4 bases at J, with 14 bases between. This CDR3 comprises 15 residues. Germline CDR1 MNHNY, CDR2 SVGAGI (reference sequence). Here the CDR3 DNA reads TGTGCCAGCAGTTACACCGGGACACATAGCTATGGCTACACCTTC. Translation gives CASSYTGTHSYGYTF.